The clone carrying this T cell receptor (beta chain) was recorded only once. The antigen remains unidentified. The sample is drawn from a study of T cell responses to AZD1222 COVID-19 vaccine. Across the whole study: Pooled together were second doses at about 4 or about 12 weeks.

The table came from immunoSEQ multiplex PCR; TCRdb's copy has only in-frame clones and leaves some out. The table records around 150,000 clones, 85% to 95% of them present only once. The study, taken as a whole, reports: The CD4 TCRs associated with vaccination extended across spike and predominated at 160-218 and 743-854. Spike-specific TCR breadth and depth rose after two AZD1222 doses. Recipients of AZD1222 seropositive at baseline numbered only six or seven.

The CDR3 totals 13 residues. Deletions cut 6 bases from V and 5 bases from J, with 13 bases between. The receptor was isolated from an adult in good health. The sample here was peripheral blood, taken on day 0 of AZD1222 vaccination. The rearrangement uses TRBV12-3 or TRBV12-4 and TRBJ2-5; no clear D. Written as DNA, the CDR3 is TGTGCCAGCAGCATACTCAGGTCGGAGACCCAGTACTTC. This codes for CASSILRSETQYF.